This T cell receptor (beta chain) stems from a study of T cell responses to AZD1222 COVID-19 vaccine. Study-level findings and limits: Mostly white British, mostly female donors; authors suggested clonal diversity may be underestimated.

Second-dose schedules of about 4 or about 12 weeks were combined. A few counts support this clone. Its cognate antigen is unknown. This CDR3 has 16 amino acids. V lost 3 bases to trimming and J lost 6 bases; unmatched junction nucleotides: 9. Germline values: CDR1 SGHTA, CDR2 FQGNSA. TCRdb keeps only in-frame clones here, not all; method: immunoSEQ multiplex PCR. The sample shows roughly 150,000 clones, 90% of them seen only once. This TCR came from an adult who received the AZD1222 COVID-19 vaccine. Sequenced here: peripheral blood, sampled 28 days after the second AZD1222 dose. The genes are TRBV7-2 and TRBJ1-5; 9 positions agree with TRBD1. CDR3 nucleotides: TGTGCCAGCAGCTTGTACTTAGGACAGGGGTTTCAGCCCCAGCATTTT. Protein sequence: CASSLYLGQGFQPQHF.